A selection of T cell receptor beta chains follows, all from one sample in a study of cytomegalovirus exposure and HLA in healthy donors. Produced via immunoSEQ multiplex PCR; TCRdb's table is partial and in-frame only. The data contain some 170,000 clones, approximately 78% of them singletons. Sequencing was performed on PBMCs. The source of these receptors is a human donor in good health. CDR3s include the opening cysteine and the closing phenylalanine or tryptophan. Each record gives: J gene, D gene, clone size, V gene, CDR3 protein, CDR3 DNA. A D gene is named only where the DNA matches it firmly. Clone size is given for some rows only: seen once, a few or many times, or a class if the clone is expanded.

TRBJ1-1	-	-	TRBV9	CASSGIPGDTEAFF	TGTGCCAGCAGCGGAATCCCAGGGGACACTGAAGCTTTCTTT
TRBJ1-3	-	-	TRBV4-1	CASSQSPGSRNTIYF	TGCGCCAGCAGCCAATCCCCCGGGAGTCGAAACACCATATATTTT
TRBJ1-2	TRBD1	-	TRBV7-6	CASSLRQGYGYTF	TGTGCCAGCAGCTTAAGACAGGGGTATGGCTACACCTTC
TRBJ1-2	-	-	TRBV20-1	CSAKIGVGYTF	TGCAGTGCTAAGATAGGGGTCGGCTACACCTTC
TRBJ1-6	-	-	TRBV12-2	CASRLLTGGILRGPVSSYNSPLHF	TGTGCAAGTCGCCTCCTCACAGGGGGAATTCTTCGGGGTCCCGTGAGCTCCTATAATTCACCCCTCCACTTT
TRBJ2-3	TRBD1	-	TRBV18	CASSPQGQVTDTQYF	TGTGCCAGCTCACCACAGGGACAGGTCACAGATACGCAGTATTTT
TRBJ2-7	-	-	TRBV29-1	CSANLRGGSEQYF	TGCAGCGCCAACTTGAGGGGGGGCAGCGAGCAGTACTTC
TRBJ1-2	-	once	TRBV18	CASSPISHSPPNYGYTF	TGTGCCAGCTCACCAATAAGCCACAGCCCTCCTAACTATGGCTACACCTTC
TRBJ1-1	-	-	TRBV5-4	CASSFDVGVTEAFF	TGTGCCAGCAGCTTTGACGTAGGGGTAACTGAAGCTTTCTTT
TRBJ2-1	-	few	TRBV4-3	CASSQDKRYNEQFF	TGCGCCAGCAGCCAAGATAAGCGCTACAATGAGCAGTTCTTC
TRBJ1-5	-	-	TRBV11-2	CASSLLGGNQPQHF	TGTGCCAGCAGCTTACTCGGGGGCAATCAGCCCCAGCATTTT
TRBJ2-7	-	-	TRBV5-1	CASSLGGRSSYEQYF	TGCGCCAGCAGCTTGGGGGGGAGGTCGTCCTACGAGCAGTACTTC
TRBJ2-1	TRBD1	-	TRBV7-9	CASSLARQGARDEQFF	TGTGCCAGCAGCTTAGCGAGGCAGGGGGCGCGAGATGAGCAGTTCTTC
TRBJ2-1	TRBD2	-	TRBV7-9	CASSDSSGDEQFF	TGTGCCAGCAGCGACTCTAGCGGGGATGAGCAGTTCTTC
TRBJ1-1	TRBD1	-	TRBV18	CASSPRRQGSYTEAFF	TGTGCCAGCTCACCACGCCGACAGGGGAGCTACACTGAAGCTTTCTTT
TRBJ1-2	-	-	TRBV13	CASSLMWGSNGYTF	TGTGCCAGCAGCTTAATGTGGGGCAGCAATGGCTACACCTTC
TRBJ1-5	-	-	TRBV19	CASSIWGRRQGSNQPQHF	TGTGCCAGTAGTATTTGGGGCAGAAGACAAGGGAGCAATCAGCCCCAGCATTTT
TRBJ2-1	TRBD2	-	TRBV4-1	CASSQVGTIAGGYNEQFF	TGCGCCAGCAGCCAAGTTGGCACTATAGCGGGGGGGTACAATGAGCAGTTCTTC
TRBJ2-5	-	few	TRBV5-1	CASSLGQVSETQYF	TGCGCCAGCAGCTTGGGACAGGTCTCCGAGACCCAGTACTTC
TRBJ2-1	TRBD2	-	TRBV5-4	CASSPGGVSYNEQFF	TGTGCCAGCAGCCCCGGGGGGGTCTCCTACAATGAGCAGTTCTTC
TRBJ2-3	TRBD2	-	TRBV27	CASSLSWGTSGGADTQYF	TGTGCCAGCAGTTTATCGTGGGGTACTAGCGGGGGGGCGGATACGCAGTATTTT